This entry lists 4 T cell receptor beta chains sequenced from one sample in a study of T-cell reconstitution after alpha-beta-depleted transplantation in children. Unique molecular identifiers tagged the TCRbeta library. TCRdb fed the PCR reads into MiXCR, producing one record per CDR3 protein. Among more than 85,000 distinct CDR3 sequences listed, 6% were seen once. Here the sequenced sample was PBMCs, mostly from graft donor cells, taken 60 days after TCRalphabeta/CD19-depleted stem cell transplant. The receptors stem from a female patient aged 2-15 years who had a stem cell transplant for Fanconi anemia, so the T cells may come from the graft donor.

This clonotype has a count of ten or more. The V call is TRBV7-8, the J call TRBJ2-1, with TRBD1 identical over 9 bases. The germline gives CDR1 SGHVS, CDR2 FQNEAQ. The CDR3 totals 15 residues. The J segment lost 6 bases and the V segment lost 6 bases, leaving 9 bases of the junction unmatched. CDR3 nucleotides: TGTGCCAGCAGTACCACAGGGGGCGCAGGCAATGAGCAGTTCTTC. This gives the protein CASSTTGGAGNEQFF.

This clonotype was recorded at least ten times. The gene calls are TRBV19 and TRBJ1-2; 9 bases align to TRBD1. The V and J ends lost 4 bases and 6 bases, in that order; junction bases with no gene match: 6. CDR3 length: 14 residues. CDR1 and CDR2 from the germline V gene are LNHDA and SQIVND (reference sequence). CDR3 loop: CASSTRRQGDGYTF. As DNA, the CDR3 is TGTGCCAGTAGTACCCGAAGACAGGGGGATGGCTACACCTTC.

This chain uses TRBV6-7 with TRBJ2-2; D perhaps matches TRBD2 (5 bases). TRBV6-7 is reported as an ORF; its role is uncertain. Trimming left V 11 bases short and J 1 base short, with 11 bases between. There are 13 residues in the CDR3. The CDR3 sequence is CASVEGNTGELFF. The CDR3 DNA reads TGTGCCTCAGTCGAGGGGAACACCGGGGAGCTGTTTTTT.

This clonotype was seen a handful of times. The chain links TRBV7-9 to TRBJ2-5; maybe TRBD2 (6 bases). This CDR3 contains 15 residues. The germline V gene encodes CDR1 SEHNR and CDR2 FQNEAQ (reference sequence). V lost 1 base and J 2 bases, leaving 11 bases between the germline ends. The CDR3 nucleotides read TGTGCCAGCAGCTTAGACTGGACTACTCAAGAGACCCAGTACTTC. Amino acids: CASSLDWTTQETQYF.